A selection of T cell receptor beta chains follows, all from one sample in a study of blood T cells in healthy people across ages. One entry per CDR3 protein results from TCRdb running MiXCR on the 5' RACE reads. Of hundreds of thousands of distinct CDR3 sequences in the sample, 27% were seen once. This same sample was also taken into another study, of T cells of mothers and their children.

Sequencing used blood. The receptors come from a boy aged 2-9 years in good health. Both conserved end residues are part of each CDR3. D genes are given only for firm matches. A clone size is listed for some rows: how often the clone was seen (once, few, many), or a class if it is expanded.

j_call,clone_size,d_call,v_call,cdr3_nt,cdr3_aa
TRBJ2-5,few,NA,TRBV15,TGTGCCACCAGCCCAGGACAGTATCAAGAGACCCAGTACTTC,CATSPGQYQETQYF
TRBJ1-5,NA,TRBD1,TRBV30,TGTGCCTGGAGTGTAACAGGGGGGCATCAGCCCCAGCATTTT,CAWSVTGGHQPQHF
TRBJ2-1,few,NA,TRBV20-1,TGCAGTGCCCTTTGGGGAGCGGGCTCCTACAATGAGCAGTTCTTC,CSALWGAGSYNEQFF
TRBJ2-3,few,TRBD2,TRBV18,TGTGCCAGCTCACCCCGTAGCGGGGGGACTAGCACAGATACGCAGTATTTT,CASSPRSGGTSTDTQYF
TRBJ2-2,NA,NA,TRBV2,TGTGCCAGCGGGATATGGACGAGCGGGGAGCTGTTTTTT,CASGIWTSGELFF
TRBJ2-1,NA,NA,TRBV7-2,TGTGCCAGCAGCTTAGGCGGCGGGGTGGGAAATGAGCAGTTCTTC,CASSLGGGVGNEQFF
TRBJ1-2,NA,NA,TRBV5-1,TGCGCCAGCAGCTCCGGAGCGATGAGGGAGGGCTACACCTTC,CASSSGAMREGYTF
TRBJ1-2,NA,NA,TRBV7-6,TGTGCCAGCAGCCCCAGGTCTAACTATGGCTACACCTTC,CASSPRSNYGYTF
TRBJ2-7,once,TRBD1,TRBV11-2,TGTGCCAGCAGCCTGCAGGACAGGGGGGGCGAGCAGTACTTC,CASSLQDRGGEQYF
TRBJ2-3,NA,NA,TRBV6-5,TGTGCCAGCAGTTACCGCTCCTGGACAGATACGCAGTATTTT,CASSYRSWTDTQYF
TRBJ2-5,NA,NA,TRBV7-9,TGTGCCAGCAGCGACACTAGGTACCAAGAGACCCAGTACTTC,CASSDTRYQETQYF
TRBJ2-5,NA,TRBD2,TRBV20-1,TGCAGTGCTAGAGCGGGAGGAGGAGAGACCCAGTACTTC,CSARAGGGETQYF
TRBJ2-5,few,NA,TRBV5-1,TGCGCCAGCAGCAAGGGGCGCGAGGAGACCCAGTACTTC,CASSKGREETQYF
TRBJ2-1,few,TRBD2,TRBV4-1,TGCGCCAGCAGCCGTCTAGCGGGGATATACAATGAGCAGTTCTTC,CASSRLAGIYNEQFF
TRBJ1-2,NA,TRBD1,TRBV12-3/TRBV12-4,TGTGCCAGCAGTTTTGGGACAGGGAATGGCTACACCTTC,CASSFGTGNGYTF
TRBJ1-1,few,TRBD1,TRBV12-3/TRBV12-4,TGTGCCAGCAGTCCGGGACAGGGGGTCGAGACTGAAGCTTTCTTT,CASSPGQGVETEAFF
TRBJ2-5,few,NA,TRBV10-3,TGTGCCATCAGTGATGTCGGGAGTAGGAGGGAGACCCAGTACTTC,CAISDVGSRRETQYF
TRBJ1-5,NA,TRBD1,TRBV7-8,TGTGCCAGCAGCCAAAACAGGGGGATCGGCAATCAGCCCCAGCATTTT,CASSQNRGIGNQPQHF
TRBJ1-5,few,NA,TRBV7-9,TGTGCCAGCAGCTCCGGACGGAGTCAGCCCCAGCATTTT,CASSSGRSQPQHF
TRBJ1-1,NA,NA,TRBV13,TGTGCCAGCAGGGAACAGGGCCCAAACACTGAAGCTTTCTTT,CASREQGPNTEAFF
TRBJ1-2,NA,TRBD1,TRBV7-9,TGTGCCAGCAGCTTAGGTTCCGGGACAGCCTCTGGCTACCCCTTC,CASSLGSGTASGYPF
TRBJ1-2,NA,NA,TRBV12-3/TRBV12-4,TGTGCCAGCACCGCTGACAGCCCCTATGGCTACACCTTC,CASTADSPYGYTF
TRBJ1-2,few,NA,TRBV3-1,TGTGCCAGCAGCGCCGGGACGATAAACTATGGCTACACCTTC,CASSAGTINYGYTF
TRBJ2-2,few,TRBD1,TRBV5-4,TGTGCCAGCAGCTTCGGACAGGGGGCGCTTGGGGAGCTGTTTTTT,CASSFGQGALGELFF
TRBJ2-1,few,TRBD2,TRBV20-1,TGCAGTGCTGTGGGACTAGCGGTCAATGAGCAGTTCTTC,CSAVGLAVNEQFF
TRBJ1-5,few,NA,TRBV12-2,TGTGCAAGTCGCCCTCGTCTCTTAGATACGCAGCATTTT,CASRPRLLDTQHF
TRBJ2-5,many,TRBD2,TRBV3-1,TGTGCCAGCAGCCCCGGGACTAGCGGGCCCCAAGAGACCCAGTACTTC,CASSPGTSGPQETQYF
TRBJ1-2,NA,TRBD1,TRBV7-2,TGTGCCAGCAGCCGGGACAGGGTGTCCTATGGCTACACCTTC,CASSRDRVSYGYTF
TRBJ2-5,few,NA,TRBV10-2,TGCGCCAGCAGTTCGATAAGAGAGACCCAGTACTTC,CASSSIRETQYF
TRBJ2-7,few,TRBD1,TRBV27,TGTGCCAGCAGTCTCACAGGGGTACAATACGAGCAGTACTTC,CASSLTGVQYEQYF
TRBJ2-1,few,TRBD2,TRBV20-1,TGCAGTGCTAGAGATATCGCTAGCGGGGAAACCTACAATGAGCAGTTCTTC,CSARDIASGETYNEQFF
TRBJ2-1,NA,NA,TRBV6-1,TGTGCCAGCATCAGGCTCTCTGGCCTCAATGAGCAGTTCTTC,CASIRLSGLNEQFF
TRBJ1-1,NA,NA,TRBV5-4,TGTGCCAGCAGGTCCGGCGGGGAGAGAACTGAAGCTTTCTTT,CASRSGGERTEAFF
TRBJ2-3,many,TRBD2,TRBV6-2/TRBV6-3,TGTGCCAGCAGGGGACTAGCTACAGATACGCAGTATTTT,CASRGLATDTQYF
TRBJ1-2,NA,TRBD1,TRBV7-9,TGTGCCAGCAGCTTAGCTCCGACAGGGGGATATGGCTACACCTTC,CASSLAPTGGYGYTF
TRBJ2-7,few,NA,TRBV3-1,TGTGCCAGCAGCCTGGGCGGCGGGCCACACTACGAGCAGTACTTC,CASSLGGGPHYEQYF
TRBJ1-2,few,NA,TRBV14,TGTGCCAGCAGCCAAGCAGAGGGTGGCTACACCTTC,CASSQAEGGYTF
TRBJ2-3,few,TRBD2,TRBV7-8,TGTGCCAGCAGCCCGAGACTAGCGGGGATGACAGATACGCAGTATTTT,CASSPRLAGMTDTQYF